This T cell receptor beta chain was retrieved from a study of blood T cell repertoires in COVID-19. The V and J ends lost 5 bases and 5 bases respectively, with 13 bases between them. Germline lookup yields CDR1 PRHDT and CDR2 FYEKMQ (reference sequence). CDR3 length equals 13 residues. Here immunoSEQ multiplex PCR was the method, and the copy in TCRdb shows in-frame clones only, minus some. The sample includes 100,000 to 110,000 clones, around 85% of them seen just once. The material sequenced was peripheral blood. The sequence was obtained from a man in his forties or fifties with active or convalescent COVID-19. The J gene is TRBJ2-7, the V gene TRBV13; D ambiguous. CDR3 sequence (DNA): TGTGCCAGCAGCCATGCGAGGTGGAACGAGCAGTACTTC. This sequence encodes CASSHARWNEQYF.